This T cell receptor beta chain was obtained from a study of T cell repertoires in cytomegalovirus infection (dated by TCRdb to about 2019). For the wider study: Peptide stimulations targeted recently identified HLA-C-restricted CMV epitopes, whose presentation resists viral immunomodulation, together with well-studied HLA-B-restricted epitopes. The HLA type of each donor mattered for the analysis, because public TCR beta signatures pointed to carriage of CMV infection along with the matching HLA type.

Sequencing relied on an Illumina HiSeq 1500. TCRdb cleaned the public reads at Q25 with fastp, built clones with MiXCR and kept in-frame beta chains. Under each unique CDR3 protein, matching rows form one entry showing the most common genes and DNA. Counted in this sample were around 100,000 distinct CDR3 sequences; 30% of them appeared once. Around two fifths of the sample is taken by the ten largest. Overall study results and their limits: Carriers of CMV infection plus the relevant HLA type were discriminated by the cumulative frequency of public TCR beta family members in the study cohort and in an independent 352-donor cohort. The ex vivo response was dominated by HLA-C-restricted CMV-specific TCR beta clonotypes, which also provided the single most frequent clonotype in two of eight donors.

With regard to this clonotype: It lacks a known antigen. No much larger clonotype is one base removed from it; base qualities were not supplied.

The treatment or condition label of this sample denotes: in vitro stimulation with specific CMV peptide epitopes to enrich CMV-specific T cells. The source was CD8+ T cells from cultured PBMCs, collected from culture after CMV antigen stimulation. The source is a human donor in good health (CMV status not recorded). Some clones in this sample may be carry-over from other donors' samples.

The nucleotide sequence reads TGTGCCAGCAGTGAATGGGGCCAACCGAACAATGAGCAGTTCTTC. This sequence encodes CASSEWGQPNNEQFF. The chain couples TRBV2 to TRBJ2-1; TRBD1 is perhaps the D gene, given 5 matching bases. CDR3 length: 15 amino acids, cysteine to phenylalanine. Solely the CDR3 DNA is kept, with 45 bases framed from the first base. CDR1 and CDR2, looked up from the germline V gene, are SNHLY and FYNNEI. Deletion took 2 bases off V and 5 bases off J, with a span of 13 bases between the germline ends.